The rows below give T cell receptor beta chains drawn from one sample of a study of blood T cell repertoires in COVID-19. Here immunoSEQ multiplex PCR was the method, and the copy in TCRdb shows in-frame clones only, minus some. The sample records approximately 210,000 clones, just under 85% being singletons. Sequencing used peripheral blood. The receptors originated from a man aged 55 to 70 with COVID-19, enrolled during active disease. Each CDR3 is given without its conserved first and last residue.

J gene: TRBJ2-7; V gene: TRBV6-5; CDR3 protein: ASSFLGGLTYEQY
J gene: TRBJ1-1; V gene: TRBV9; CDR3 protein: ASSTKGTPNTEAF
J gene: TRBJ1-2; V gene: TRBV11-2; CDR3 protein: ASSLSEGGWGYT
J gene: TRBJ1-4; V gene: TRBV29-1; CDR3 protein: SVGLGVNEKLF
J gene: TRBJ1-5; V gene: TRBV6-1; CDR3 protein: ASSEGLGGQPQH
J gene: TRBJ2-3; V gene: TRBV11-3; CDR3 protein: ASSVGTGSTDTQY
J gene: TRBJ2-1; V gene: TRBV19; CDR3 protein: ASSIYFGIAPLLYNEQF
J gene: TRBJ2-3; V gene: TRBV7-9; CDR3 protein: ASSLPGTDTQY
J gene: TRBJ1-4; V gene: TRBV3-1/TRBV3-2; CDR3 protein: ASSPYGGVTNEKLF
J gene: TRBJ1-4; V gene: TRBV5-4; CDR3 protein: ASSQTGTGKEKLF
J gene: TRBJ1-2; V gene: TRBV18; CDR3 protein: ASSPETGNYGYT
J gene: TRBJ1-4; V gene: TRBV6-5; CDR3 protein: ASQTGPTVYEKLF
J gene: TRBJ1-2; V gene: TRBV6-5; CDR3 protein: ASGRTGGYGYT
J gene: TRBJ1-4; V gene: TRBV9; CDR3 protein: ASSEGQGNIGEKLF
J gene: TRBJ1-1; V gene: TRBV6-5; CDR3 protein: ASSPRTGNTEAF
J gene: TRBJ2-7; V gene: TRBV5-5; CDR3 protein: ASSFTGQGYEQY
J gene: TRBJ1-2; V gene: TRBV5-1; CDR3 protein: ASSLASAGTIYGYT
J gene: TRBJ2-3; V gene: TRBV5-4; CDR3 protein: ASSSLQGSTDTQY
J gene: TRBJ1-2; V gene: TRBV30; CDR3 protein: AWSVGGAGGYT
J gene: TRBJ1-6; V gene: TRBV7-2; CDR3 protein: ASRGPVADDNSPLH
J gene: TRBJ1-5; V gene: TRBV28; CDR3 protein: ASSLTGVSNQPQH
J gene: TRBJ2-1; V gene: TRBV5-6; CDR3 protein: ASGTYSYNEQF
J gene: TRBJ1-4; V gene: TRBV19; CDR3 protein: ASSIRGGHSNEKLF
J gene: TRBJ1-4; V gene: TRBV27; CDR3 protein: ASGDWAGLANEKLF
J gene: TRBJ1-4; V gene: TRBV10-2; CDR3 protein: ASSDTGLGNEKLF
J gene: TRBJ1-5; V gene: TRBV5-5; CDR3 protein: ASSLGSSGHNNQPQH
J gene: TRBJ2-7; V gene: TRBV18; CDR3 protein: ASSPRTGDYEQY
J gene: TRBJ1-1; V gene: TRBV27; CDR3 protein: ASSLLRGRMNTEAF
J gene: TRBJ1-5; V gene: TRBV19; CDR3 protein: ASSTPSGQPQH
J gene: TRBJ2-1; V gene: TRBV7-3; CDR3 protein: ASSQGLAENEQF
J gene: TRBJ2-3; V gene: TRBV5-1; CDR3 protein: ASSRTPQGTDTQY
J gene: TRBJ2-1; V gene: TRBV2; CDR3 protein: ASSDPDSTYNEQF
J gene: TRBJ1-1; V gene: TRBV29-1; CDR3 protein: SVERAGGTEAF
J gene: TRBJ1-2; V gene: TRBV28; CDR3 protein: ASSSPGGINYGYT
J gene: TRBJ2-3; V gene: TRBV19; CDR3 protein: ASSLRQGTDTQY
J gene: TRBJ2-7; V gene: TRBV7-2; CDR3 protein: ASSPLDQSNYEQY
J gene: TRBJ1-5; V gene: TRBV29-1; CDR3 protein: SVASDNQPQH
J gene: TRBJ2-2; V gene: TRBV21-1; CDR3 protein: ASSKARRERVTGELF
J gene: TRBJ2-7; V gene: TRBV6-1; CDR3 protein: ASSGARTLYEQY
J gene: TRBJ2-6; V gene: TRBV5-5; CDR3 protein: ASSLSQTYSGANVLT
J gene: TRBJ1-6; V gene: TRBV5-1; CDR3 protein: ASSPGQGGSPLH
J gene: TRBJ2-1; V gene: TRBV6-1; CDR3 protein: ASSEGQAPNEQF
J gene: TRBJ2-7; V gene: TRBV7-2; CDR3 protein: ASSPGTSGSGEQY
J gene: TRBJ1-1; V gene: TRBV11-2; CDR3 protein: ASSLEGGGEAF